Below, 20 T cell receptor beta chains from the same sample are listed, as sequenced in a study of cytomegalovirus exposure and HLA in healthy donors. The PCR ran on 60 Vbeta and 13 Jbeta primers. Produced via immunoSEQ multiplex PCR; TCRdb's table is partial and in-frame only. This sample has about 160,000 clones, with 80% to 85% found just once. Material: PBMCs. The receptors derive from a man aged 50-60 years in good health and CMV-seropositive.

This chain connects TRBV2 to TRBJ1-1; TRBD1 aligns across 7 bases. The CDR3 is 14 amino acids. CDR1 is SNHLY and CDR2 is FYNNEI in the germline V gene. Germline trimming cut 5 bases from V and 6 bases from J; bases unmatched to any gene: 9. DNA for the CDR3: TGTGCCAGCAGTAAACTGACAGGGTCTCCTGAAGCTTTCTTT. This translates into CASSKLTGSPEAFF.

The chain employs TRBV7-6 and TRBJ2-3; 7 bases map to TRBD2. The trim removed 1 base at V and 1 base at J, leaving 5 bases unmatched. Germline CDR1 SGHVS, CDR2 FNYEAQ. This CDR3 is built from 16 residues. As DNA, the CDR3 is TGTGCCAGCAGCTTAGTGTGGGGAGGGGGCACAGATACGCAGTATTTT. It codes for CASSLVWGGGTDTQYF.

The J gene is TRBJ2-2, the V gene TRBV30; maybe TRBD1 (5 bases). Looked up from germline, CDR1 is GTSNPN and CDR2 is SVGIG (reference sequence). This CDR3 is built from 15 residues. Trimming removed 1 base from V and 6 bases from J, with 15 bases in between. The CDR3 bases are TGTGCCTGGAGTGGTTATCAGGGTGTGTCCGGGGAGCTGTTTTTT. Protein product: CAWSGYQGVSGELFF.

The gene calls are TRBV30 and TRBJ2-2; D not resolved. The V gene lost 4 bases and the J gene lost 5 bases, with 8 bases spanning the gap. CDR3 size: 12 residues. Germline V CDR1 and CDR2: GTSNPN, SVGIG (reference sequence). The CDR3, as DNA: TGTGCCTGGAAGCACAGAACCGGGGAGCTGTTTTTT. Protein: CAWKHRTGELFF.

A note on this clone: Other DNA sequences of this sample code for an identical CDR3. This chain uses TRBV30 with TRBJ2-6, with D perhaps TRBD1 (5 bases). Germline assignment: CDR1 GTSNPN and CDR2 SVGIG (reference sequence). V was cut by 4 bases and J by 0 bases, with 13 bases left in between. This CDR3 contains 16 residues. This chain's CDR3 is CAWTVTGTSGANVLTF. DNA for the CDR3: TGTGCCTGGACGGTTACAGGAACCTCTGGGGCCAACGTCCTGACTTTC.

The chain joins TRBV28 to TRBJ2-1, with 12 nucleotides matching TRBD2. The CDR3 has 15 amino acids. The junction had 3 bases not matched to a gene; V was cut back by 5 bases and J by 4 bases. CDR1 and CDR2 from the germline V gene are MDHEN and SYDVKM. The CDR3 is CASSPGLAGYNEQFF. CDR3 bases: TGTGCCAGCAGTCCCGGACTAGCGGGGTACAATGAGCAGTTCTTC. The whole variable domain, remainder taken from reference TRBV28 and TRBJ2-1, is DVKVTQSSRYLVKRTGEKVFLECVQDMDHENMFWYRQDPGLGLRLIYFSYDVKMKEKGDIPEGYSVSREKKERFSLILESASTNQTSMYLCASSPGLAGYNEQFFGPGTRLTVL.

This chain connects TRBV27 to TRBJ1-1, with 7 bases identical to TRBD1. Trimming cost V 5 bases and J 4 bases; bases outside gene matches: 4. From germline, CDR1 is MNHEY and CDR2 SMNVEV (reference sequence). The CDR3 has 13 amino acids. CDR3 DNA sequence: TGTGCCAGCAGTACAGGGGTGGGCACTGAAGCTTTCTTT. It codes for CASSTGVGTEAFF.

V is TRBV28 and J is TRBJ1-5; maybe TRBD1 (6 bases). This CDR3 contains 13 residues. The V and J ends lost 7 bases and 3 bases respectively, with 10 bases between them. Germline V CDR1 and CDR2: MDHEN, SYDVKM. The CDR3 nucleotides are TGTGCCAGCAATCAGGGGAACAATCAGCCCCAGCATTTT. It specifies CASNQGNNQPQHF.

This clone was seen only once. The CDR3 DNA follows: TGTGCCAGCAATACAGGGGGAAGGGTAAGGCTCCACACAGATACGCAGTATTTT. Translation: CASNTGGRVRLHTDTQYF. The genes are TRBV28 and TRBJ2-3; 8 bases are shared with TRBD1. This CDR3 has 18 residues. After removal of 7 bases from V and 2 bases from J, the junction contained 17 bases not matched to a gene. Germline CDR1 is MDHEN and CDR2 is SYDVKM.

The CDR3 sequence is CASTPSTGRGSPLHF. The CDR3 nucleotides read TGTGCCAGCACCCCTTCGACAGGGCGCGGTTCACCCCTCCACTTT. The chain combines TRBV7-2 with TRBJ1-6; 7 nucleotides match TRBD1. Losses at the gene ends were 7 bases for V and 9 bases for J; bases not matched to a gene: 12. CDR1 is SGHTA and CDR2 is FQGNSA in the germline V gene. The CDR3 spans 15 residues.

This clone was detected once. The chain has TRBV5-1 and TRBJ2-1; 11 positions match TRBD2. The CDR3 totals 15 residues. The germline gives CDR1 SGHRS, CDR2 YFSETQ. Trimming at V came to 3 bases and at J to 4 bases, leaving 3 bases not matched to a gene. The CDR3 DNA reads as TGCGCCAGCAGCTACGGGACTAGCGGTTACAATGAGCAGTTCTTC. Protein: CASSYGTSGYNEQFF.

This rearrangement joins TRBV19 to TRBJ2-1; D is possibly TRBD2 (7 bases). V gave up 3 bases and J gave up 7 bases, with 22 bases separating them. The CDR3 contains 17 residues. Per the germline V gene, CDR1 is LNHDA and CDR2 is SQIVND (reference sequence). This CDR3 reads CASSMSPVGGPRNEQFF. The CDR3 bases are TGTGCCAGTAGTATGTCCCCCGTGGGGGGGCCGAGGAATGAGCAGTTCTTC. The entire variable domain, with the rest obtained from reference TRBV19 and TRBJ2-1, is as follows: DGGITQSPKYLFRKEGQNVTLSCEQNLNHDAMYWYRQDPGQGLRLIYYSQIVNDFQKGDIAEGYSVSREKKESFPLTVTSAQKNPTAFYLCASSMSPVGGPRNEQFFGPGTRLTVL.

This chain connects TRBV2 to TRBJ2-1; the match to TRBD2 covers 11 bases. CDR1 and CDR2 from the germline V gene are SNHLY and FYNNEI. The trim removed 4 bases at V and 6 bases at J, leaving 8 bases unmatched. This CDR3 has 16 amino acids. CDR3 coding DNA: TGTGCCAGCAGTGGGGATATAGCGGGAGGGCCCAATGAGCAGTTCTTC. Protein product: CASSGDIAGGPNEQFF. Full variable domain (missing parts from reference TRBV2 and TRBJ2-1): EPEVTQTPSHQVTQMGQEVILRCVPISNHLYFYWYRQILGQKVEFLVSFYNNEISEKSEIFDDQFSVERPDGSNFTLKIRSTKLEDSAMYFCASSGDIAGGPNEQFFGPGTRLTVL.

The gene calls are TRBV5-4 and TRBJ2-1, with TRBD1 identical over 10 bases. J lost 6 bases, V lost 4 bases, and 7 bases had no gene match. The CDR3 spans 15 residues. Germline CDR1 SGHNT, CDR2 YYREEE (reference sequence). CDR3: CASSGRDRGPNEQFF. CDR3 in DNA: TGTGCCAGCAGCGGCCGGGACAGGGGCCCCAATGAGCAGTTCTTC.

This clone occurred once. This chain connects TRBV7-9 to TRBJ2-3; 12 nucleotides align to TRBD2. The CDR3 runs 17 residues. Trimming cost V 5 bases and J 4 bases; bases outside gene matches: 10. Looked up from germline, CDR1 is SEHNR and CDR2 is FQNEAQ (reference sequence). The CDR3 loop reads CASSPIGLAGGSDTQYF. As DNA, the CDR3 is TGTGCCAGCAGCCCCATCGGGCTAGCGGGGGGGTCAGATACGCAGTATTTT.

CDR3 DNA sequence: TGTGCCAGCAGCCCCGACGTCGGGACAGGGGTCTACGAGCAGTACTTC. Its translation: CASSPDVGTGVYEQYF. This sequence joins TRBV4-2 and TRBJ2-7; 10 bases match TRBD1. This CDR3 has 16 residues. Germline CDR1 and CDR2: LGHNA and YNFKEQ. The J segment lost 3 bases and the V segment lost 4 bases, leaving 9 bases of the junction unmatched.

The chain carries TRBV25-1 and TRBJ2-2, with D possibly being TRBD1 (6 bases). The CDR3 spans 16 residues. Trimming cost V 8 bases and J 0 bases, with 16 bases left between them. CDR1 is MGHDK, CDR2 SYGVNS, per germline. The CDR3 DNA reads as TGTGCCAGCCGTAAGACGGGACAAACGAACACCGGGGAGCTGTTTTTT. Amino acid sequence: CASRKTGQTNTGELFF.

The chain recombines TRBV5-1 with TRBJ1-1; tentatively, D is TRBD1 (5 bases). V lost 4 bases, J lost 1 base, and 11 bases lay in between. The CDR3 contains 14 residues. Germline CDR1 and CDR2: SGHRS and YFSETQ. The CDR3, as DNA: TGCGCCAGCAGCAGCCGACAGCGGAACACTGAAGCTTTCTTT. Protein: CASSSRQRNTEAFF.

The gene calls are TRBV6-5 and TRBJ1-4, with TRBD1 matching 10 bases. With V trimmed by 0 bases and J by 11 bases, 9 bases remained unmatched. This CDR3 comprises 16 residues. CDR1 is MNHEY and CDR2 is SVGAGI in the germline V gene. The CDR3 DNA reads as TGTGCCAGCAGTTACTCGACCGGGACAGGGGAACGGAAACTGTTTTTT. Translated: CASSYSTGTGERKLFF.

The V call is TRBV30, the J call TRBJ1-5, with D perhaps TRBD1 (5 bases). V lost 7 bases to trimming and J lost 7 bases, with 17 bases between them. The germline V gene has CDR1 GTSNPN and CDR2 SVGIG (reference sequence). This CDR3 region has 13 residues. The CDR3 loop is CAYSRDSTQPQHF. In nucleotides, the CDR3 is TGTGCCTACTCCCGGGACTCCACACAGCCCCAGCATTTT.